This T cell receptor beta chain stems from a study of blood T cell repertoires in COVID-19. Source study methods: Reference gene primer amplification gave nucleated cell count estimates. Some clones are missing from TCRdb's copy, which holds only in-frame ones; the method was immunoSEQ multiplex PCR. V and J calls and clone size come straight from that table; D and trimming were deduced from the DNA. The table records roughly 180,000 clones, approximately 83% of them present only once. Material for sequencing was peripheral blood. This TCR was recovered from a man in his 60s with acute or convalescent COVID-19.

This CDR3 is CSVVGGNTEAFF. The CDR3 bases are TGCAGCGTTGTAGGCGGGAACACTGAAGCTTTCTTT. The rearrangement uses TRBV29-1 and TRBJ1-1, with unresolved D. The CDR3 extends over 12 amino acids. Trimming took off 4 bases at V and 1 base at J, with 7 bases between the two ends. Germline CDR1 and CDR2: SQVTM and ANQGSEA.